The T cell receptor beta chain described here comes from a study of CD8 T cells in ankylosing spondylitis. V was trimmed by 0 bases and J by 0 bases, leaving 9 bases between them. This CDR3 spans 16 amino acids. Germline V lookup: CDR1 DFQATT, CDR2 SNEGSKA (reference sequence). Worth noting for this clonotype: Its matching antigen is unknown.

Study-wide results and caveats: Reportedly, significant enrichment of disease-linked clones occurred in matched ankylosing spondylitis synovial fluid. Several highly homologous variants formed a TCR beta motif that appeared characteristic of ankylosing spondylitis blood.

Library preparation for TCR beta used quantitative 5'-RACE with molecular barcodes. TCRdb itself ran the 5' RACE reads through MiXCR, one entry per CDR3 protein. The top ten clones hold under 55% of a sample with around 220,000 distinct CDR3 sequences, about 16% of them seen once. V is TRBV20-1 and J is TRBJ1-6; D call uncertain. The origin of this receptor is a male donor with ankylosing spondylitis. Sequences were obtained from blood, either unsorted or a sorted T cell fraction (not recorded which). The CDR3 here is CSARDLRSSYNSPLHF. DNA of the CDR3: TGCAGTGCTAGAGATTTGCGTAGCTCCTATAATTCACCCCTCCACTTT.